This TCR beta chain was found in a study of T cells in Graves' hyperthyroidism and ophthalmopathy. In the case of this clonotype: No antigen is known for it. This is likely an artifact of a read error, given a far larger clone one base away.

Amplified TCR beta CDR3 regions came from RNA transcripts. An initial round of RT-PCR targeting the TCR CDR3 relied on the HTBI primer set. TCRdb independently ran MiXCR on the multiplex PCR reads; one entry per CDR3 protein. This table holds about 840,000 distinct CDR3 sequences, roughly 40% found once. Whole-study results and caveats: Blood also carried most thyroid clonotypes expanded above 0.001.

V lost 1 base to trimming and J lost 9 bases, with 15 bases between them. This CDR3 contains 14 residues. The germline CDR1 and CDR2 sequences are SGHVS and FQNEAQ. The sequencing input was blood. This sequence originates from a man aged 18 to 30 with Graves' hyperthyroidism. The chain joins TRBV7-8 to TRBJ2-5; possible D gene TRBD2, 6 bases. In DNA, the CDR3 is TGTGCCAGCAGCTTAGGCGGAGGGCTGGAGGCCCAGTACTTC. Encoded protein: CASSLGGGLEAQYF.